This is a list of T cell receptor beta chains from one sample in a study of CD8+CD57+ T cells in acquired aplastic anemia. TCRdb reanalysed the reads using MiXCR and keeps one entry per CDR3 protein. The table lists 300,000 or so distinct CDR3 sequences, 45% to 65% of them singletons. The sequencing input was sorted CD4+, CD8+, or CD8+CD57+ T cells (not recorded which) from PBMCs. Source of these receptors: a human donor with severe aplastic anemia or a healthy control (not recorded which). The CDR3 runs from the conserved cysteine through the conserved F or W. Each record gives: D gene, J gene, clone size, V gene, CDR3 protein, CDR3 DNA. The D gene is left open where the match is weak. Clone size is shown for a subset of rows, as once, few, many or a class of expanded clone.

>.|TRBJ2-1|few|TRBV7-3
CASSLTDSLTSYNEQFF
TGTGCCAGCAGCTTAACGGACTCCCTCACCTCCTACAATGAGCAGTTCTTC
>.|TRBJ2-1|.|TRBV2
CASSEALAIFRDEQFF
TGTGCCAGCAGTGAAGCGCTAGCGATCTTCCGCGATGAGCAGTTCTTC
>.|TRBJ2-7|.|TRBV6-6
CASSYIGGEQYF
TGTGCCAGCAGTTACATAGGGGGCGAGCAGTACTTC
>.|TRBJ2-7|many|TRBV20-1
CSARDWRGAYEQYF
TGCAGTGCTAGAGATTGGAGGGGAGCCTACGAGCAGTACTTC
>.|TRBJ2-1|many|TRBV11-1
CASSLFEGGLYNEQFF
TGTGCCAGCAGCTTATTCGAGGGGGGCCTTTACAATGAGCAGTTCTTC
>.|TRBJ2-7|.|TRBV5-6
CASKRGGSYEQYF
TGTGCCAGCAAGCGTGGGGGATCCTACGAGCAGTACTTC
>.|TRBJ1-1|.|TRBV19
CASSVSKNTEAFF
TGTGCCAGTAGTGTAAGTAAGAACACTGAAGCTTTCTTT
>.|TRBJ2-3|.|TRBV20-1
CSARVKGNKNTQYF
TGCAGTGCTAGAGTGAAGGGGAACAAGAATACGCAGTATTTT
>TRBD1|TRBJ2-7|.|TRBV10-3
CAIRPPGTGGEQYF
TGTGCCATCAGACCCCCCGGGACAGGGGGCGAGCAGTACTTC
>TRBD1|TRBJ2-5|once|TRBV15
CATSRSTGAVTFF
TGTGCCACCAGCAGAAGTACAGGGGCTGTAACTTTCTTT
>.|TRBJ1-1|.|TRBV7-8
CASSPLPAFF
TGTGCCAGCAGCCCCCTACCCGCTTTCTTT
>.|TRBJ2-5|few|TRBV7-2
CASSLGKLDGAQETQYF
TGTGCCAGCAGCTTAGGGAAATTAGACGGGGCCCAAGAGACCCAGTACTTC
>TRBD2|TRBJ2-7|.|TRBV10-2
CASKVSGGSDYSSYEQYF
TGCGCCAGCAAGGTTAGCGGGGGGTCGGATTATAGCTCCTACGAGCAGTACTTC
>TRBD1|TRBJ2-2|.|TRBV6-1
CASSYSTGYGELFF
TGTGCCAGCAGTTACTCGACAGGGTACGGGGAGCTGTTTTTT
>TRBD2|TRBJ2-1|many|TRBV6-2/TRBV6-3
CASSYAGLAANEQFF
TGTGCCAGCAGTTACGCGGGACTAGCGGCCAATGAGCAGTTCTTC
>TRBD1|TRBJ2-7|few|TRBV18
CASSPLPGQGPSSYEQYF
TGTGCCAGCTCACCCCTGCCGGGACAGGGGCCGAGCTCCTACGAGCAGTACTTC
>.|TRBJ1-6|.|TRBV5-5
CASSSRTSPSSPLHF
TGTGCCAGCAGCAGCAGGACCAGCCCGTCTTCACCCCTCCACTTT
>TRBD1|TRBJ2-1|many|TRBV20-1
CSASQGAIPNEQFF
TGCAGTGCTAGTCAGGGGGCGATTCCCAATGAGCAGTTCTTC
>TRBD2|TRBJ2-1|.|TRBV7-2
CASSLGGRVNNEQFF
TGTGCCAGCAGCTTAGGCGGGAGGGTTAACAATGAGCAGTTCTTC
>TRBD2|TRBJ2-5|once|TRBV7-3
CASSLQAGGETQYF
TGTGCCAGCAGCCTACAGGCGGGGGGAGAGACCCAGTACTTC
>.|TRBJ1-2|few|TRBV29-1
CSVEVRQGNGYTF
TGCAGCGTTGAGGTACGTCAGGGAAATGGCTACACCTTC
>TRBD1|TRBJ2-1|many|TRBV9
CASSVAGGKNEQFF
TGTGCCAGCAGCGTGGCAGGGGGAAAGAATGAGCAGTTCTTC
>TRBD1|TRBJ2-7|.|TRBV29-1
CSVKHRGEQYF
TGCAGCGTAAAGCACAGGGGCGAGCAGTACTTC
>.|TRBJ1-1|.|TRBV25-1
CAGSEYGTPNTEASF
TGTGCCGGCAGTGAATATGGGACACCAAACACTGAAGCTTCCTTT
>.|TRBJ2-1|.|TRBV7-2
CASSLSWTGYNEQFF
TGTGCCAGCAGCTTATCTTGGACGGGATACAATGAGCAGTTCTTC
>.|TRBJ1-3|many|TRBV3-1
CASSLDGFSGNTIYF
TGTGCCAGCAGCTTGGACGGGTTCTCTGGAAACACCATATATTTT
>.|TRBJ1-2|.|TRBV7-9
CASSLGWPGQPGGGYTF
TGTGCCAGCAGCTTAGGATGGCCAGGGCAGCCGGGGGGTGGCTACACCTTC
>.|TRBJ1-2|.|TRBV7-8
CASSLGPLGGNYGYTF
TGTGCCAGCAGCCTTGGACCCCTTGGGGGTAACTATGGCTACACCTTC
>.|TRBJ2-1|many|TRBV20-1
CSARSLLNSYNEQFF
TGCAGTGCTAGATCACTCTTGAACTCCTACAATGAGCAGTTCTTC
>TRBD2|TRBJ2-5|many|TRBV4-1
CASSQDEGLAGDQTQYF
TGCGCCAGCAGCCAAGATGAGGGTCTAGCGGGGGATCAGACCCAGTACTTC
>TRBD1|TRBJ2-7|.|TRBV10-3
CAISDYSGGEQYF
TGTGCCATCAGTGATTACTCAGGGGGCGAGCAGTACTTC
>.|TRBJ1-4|many|TRBV3-1
CASSQGSTNEKLFF
TGTGCCAGCAGCCAAGGGTCAACTAATGAAAAACTGTTTTTT
>TRBD1|TRBJ2-7|.|TRBV7-2
CASSIPGQGGHEQYF
TGTGCCAGCAGCATACCGGGACAGGGGGGCCACGAGCAGTACTTC
>.|TRBJ1-3|many|TRBV14
CASSQERLSSGNTIYF
TGTGCCAGCAGCCAAGAGCGTCTTTCCTCTGGAAACACCATATATTTT
>TRBD1|TRBJ1-1|.|TRBV9
CASGGKGAVGVNTEAFF
TGTGCCAGCGGAGGGAAGGGGGCAGTGGGCGTGAACACTGAAGCTTTCTTT
>.|TRBJ1-1|many|TRBV6-5
CASSYSSWGAGGTEAFF
TGTGCCAGCAGTTACTCGAGTTGGGGCGCGGGGGGCACTGAAGCTTTCTTT
>.|TRBJ1-5|few|TRBV27
CASRGGTGHLNQPQHF
TGTGCCAGCAGGGGGGGTACAGGGCACCTCAATCAGCCCCAGCATTTT
>.|TRBJ1-1|once|TRBV14
CASSPQWGMANTEAFF
TGTGCCAGCAGCCCCCAGTGGGGGATGGCGAACACTGAAGCTTTCTTT
>TRBD1|TRBJ2-5|many|TRBV20-1
CSASPTGVETQYF
TGCAGTGCTAGTCCCACAGGGGTAGAGACCCAGTACTTC
>.|TRBJ2-5|.|TRBV24-1
CAQDLRETQYF
TGTGCTCAGGACCTCCGGGAGACCCAGTACTTC
>TRBD2|TRBJ2-5|once|TRBV20-1
CSAGEGLVEGTQYF
TGCAGTGCTGGGGAGGGACTAGTGGAGGGGACCCAGTACTTC
>.|TRBJ2-3|many|TRBV5-1
CASSLSGADTQYF
TGTGCCAGCAGTCTCTCGGGGGCAGATACGCAGTATTTT
>TRBD1|TRBJ2-3|once|TRBV29-1
CSVADRGSTDTQYF
TGCAGCGTGGCTGACAGGGGGAGCACAGATACGCAGTATTTT
>.|TRBJ2-7|.|TRBV7-9
CASSAPRRAGRGSYEQYF
TGTGCCAGCAGCGCACCGCGGCGGGCAGGGAGGGGGTCCTACGAGCAGTACTTC
>.|TRBJ2-7|.|TRBV6-4
CASETGRWSYEQYF
TGTGCCAGCGAAACAGGGCGGTGGAGCTACGAGCAGTACTTC
>.|TRBJ2-7|.|TRBV15
CATSNQGPTYEQYF
TGTGCCACCAGCAATCAGGGGCCGACCTACGAGCAGTACTTC
>.|TRBJ2-2|.|TRBV7-9
CASTPTESTGELFF
TGTGCCAGCACTCCGACAGAGAGCACCGGGGAGCTGTTTTTT
>TRBD1|TRBJ1-5|many|TRBV19
CATNEQGFQPQHF
TGTGCCACAAATGAACAGGGGTTTCAGCCCCAGCATTTT
>.|TRBJ2-1|.|TRBV29-1
CSVEPGLNEQFF
TGCAGCGTTGAACCTGGCCTCAATGAGCAGTTCTTC
>TRBD1|TRBJ2-7|.|TRBV7-3
CASSAGTGSDEQYF
TGTGCCAGCAGCGCCGGGACAGGGAGCGACGAGCAGTACTTC
>TRBD1|TRBJ1-2|.|TRBV7-9
CARPGGGGYTF
TGTGCCAGACCAGGGGGGGGCGGCTACACCTTC
>.|TRBJ1-3|.|TRBV15
CATSLWRGDTIYF
TGTGCCACCAGCCTCTGGAGGGGAGACACCATATATTTT
>.|TRBJ2-3|.|TRBV9
CASSVDVGSTDTQYF
TGTGCCAGCAGCGTAGATGTCGGGAGCACAGATACGCAGTATTTT